The source of this T cell receptor beta chain is a study of early T cells in non-severe SARS-CoV-2 infection. Overall study: Sequencing of unsorted whole blood was done on bulk RNA, leaving chains unpaired.

General study results and limits: Reliance on VDJdb matching favored anti-spike CD8 responses; private and CD4 specificities were missed.

This clonotype has a count of ten or more. The antigen remains unidentified. Attachment of unique molecular identifiers was made to individual cDNA molecules. TCRdb fed the 5' RACE reads into MiXCR, producing one record per CDR3 protein. The sample lists 98,000 or so distinct CDR3 sequences; approximately 9.9% were seen once. The CDR3 is made up of 16 amino acids. From germline, CDR1 is DFQATT and CDR2 SNEGSKA (reference sequence). The V segment lost 0 bases and the J segment 3 bases; nucleotides outside the gene matches: 6. This receptor was taken from an adult who was a healthcare worker with PCR-confirmed SARS-CoV-2 infection or an uninfected control (not recorded which). This chain links TRBV20-1 with TRBJ2-7; 12 bases map to TRBD2. Material: whole blood. In DNA, the CDR3 is TGCAGTGCTAGAGAATCTAGCGGGGGGGCGTACTACGAGCAGTACTTC. Translated, it gives CSARESSGGAYYEQYF.